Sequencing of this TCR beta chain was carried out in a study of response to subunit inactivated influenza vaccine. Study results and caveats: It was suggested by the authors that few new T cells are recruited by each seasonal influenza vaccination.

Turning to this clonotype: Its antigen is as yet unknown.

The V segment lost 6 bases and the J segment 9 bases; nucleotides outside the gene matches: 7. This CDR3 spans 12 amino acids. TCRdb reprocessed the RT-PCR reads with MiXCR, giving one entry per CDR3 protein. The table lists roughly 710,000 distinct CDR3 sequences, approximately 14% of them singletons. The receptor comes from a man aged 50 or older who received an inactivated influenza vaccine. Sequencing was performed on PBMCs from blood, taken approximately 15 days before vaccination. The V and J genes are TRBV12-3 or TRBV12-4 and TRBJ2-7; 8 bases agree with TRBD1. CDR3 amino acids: CASRLSGGGQYF. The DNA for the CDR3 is TGTGCCAGCAGACTGTCAGGGGGCGGGCAGTACTTC.